This entry features one T cell receptor beta chain sequence. Its antigen is unidentified. With V trimmed by 4 bases and J by 9 bases, 8 bases remained unmatched. CDR3 size: 15 residues. The germline V gene has CDR1 KGHSH and CDR2 LQKENI. The record originates from a study of shared clonotypes between healthy human individuals. Samples underwent the assay at deep level. Assay used: immunoSEQ multiplex PCR; TCRdb lists only in-frame clones, some missing. The sample has about 670,000 clones, around 72% seen once. Study-level points and caveats: Naive subsets generally exceeded memory subsets in estimated richness. Among donors, sharing of clonotypes was expected to be affected by sequencing depth.

The genes are TRBV18 and TRBJ2-2; TRBD2 matches 10 bases. Sample: memory CD4+ T cells sorted from blood. Subset described: CD45RA-negative fraction. The sequence came from a woman under 40 in good health. CDR3 nucleotides: TGTGCCAGCTCACGGAGGAGCGGGAGGGCCTGGGAGCTGTTTTTT. Protein product: CASSRRSGRAWELFF.